The rows below give T cell receptor beta chains drawn from one sample of a study of technical replicates of blood from a handful of donors. Clones were read by immunoSEQ multiplex PCR, and TCRdb kept only the in-frame ones, dropping some. The sample includes around 68,000 clones, roughly 91% of them seen just once. The sequencing input was T cells isolated from PBMCs. The receptor source for this set is a human donor in good health. Some clones in this sample may be carry-over from other donors' samples. The CDR3 runs from the conserved cysteine through the conserved F or W. Fields, in order: J gene, V gene, CDR3 protein.

j_gene: TRBJ2-7
v_gene: TRBV7-8
CDR3aa: CASSVPPGQPFSYEQYF

j_gene: TRBJ1-4
v_gene: TRBV15
CDR3aa: CATSRGQGARAGANEKLFF

j_gene: TRBJ2-5
v_gene: TRBV30
CDR3aa: CAWSVGTGIKETQYF

j_gene: TRBJ2-7
v_gene: TRBV5-6
CDR3aa: CASSLGGVGYEQYF

j_gene: TRBJ2-3
v_gene: TRBV2
CDR3aa: CASGDRGPADTQYF

j_gene: TRBJ2-7
v_gene: TRBV5-1
CDR3aa: CASSTGSDSYEQYF

j_gene: TRBJ2-2
v_gene: TRBV5-1
CDR3aa: CASSEGFQSTGELFF

j_gene: TRBJ1-1
v_gene: TRBV14
CDR3aa: CASSSRGLMNTEAFF

j_gene: TRBJ2-5
v_gene: TRBV7-9
CDR3aa: CASSSMTGQETQYF

j_gene: TRBJ2-5
v_gene: TRBV6-5
CDR3aa: CASSYWSSTEETQYF